This T cell receptor beta chain was sequenced during a study of identifying expanded T cells in peripheral blood. Profiling relied on immunoSEQ multiplex PCR, and the TCRdb table lists in-frame clones only, not all of them. The data hold some 95,000 clones, with approximately 91% observed a single time. The length of the CDR3 is 16 residues. Trimming cost V 4 bases and J 0 bases, with 17 bases left between them. Germline-derived CDR1 and CDR2 are GTSNPN and SVGIG (reference sequence). This chain uses TRBV30 with TRBJ2-3; D is possibly TRBD1 or TRBD2 (5 bases each). Sequences were obtained from blood. The origin of this receptor is a person between 18 and 69 years old in good health. The CDR3 DNA reads TGTGCCTGGAAGGGAGTGGTGGACACAAGCACAGATACGCAGTATTTT. This translates into CAWKGVVDTSTDTQYF.